This is a list of T cell receptor beta chains from one sample in a study of cytomegalovirus exposure and HLA in healthy donors. Clones were sequenced by immunoSEQ multiplex PCR, and TCRdb holds only the in-frame ones, with some missing. This table holds roughly 140,000 clones, roughly 73% found once. Sequences were obtained from PBMCs. The receptors derive from a human donor in good health. CDR3s include the opening cysteine and the closing phenylalanine or tryptophan. Fields, in order: clone size, J gene, CDR3 length, D gene, V gene, CDR3 DNA, CDR3 protein. The D gene is left open where the match is weak. Rows give clone size only sometimes, using once, few, many, or a class for an expanded clone.

abundance: .
j_gene: TRBJ1-1
len: 15
d_gene: TRBD1
v_gene: TRBV7-9
CDR3nt: TGTGCCAGCAGCACCGACAGGGAGATGAACACTGAAGCTTTCTTT
CDR3aa: CASSTDREMNTEAFF

abundance: .
j_gene: TRBJ2-7
len: 14
d_gene: .
v_gene: TRBV4-1
CDR3nt: TGCGCCAGCAGCCCCCCGACTGTCTCCTACGAGCAGTACTTC
CDR3aa: CASSPPTVSYEQYF

abundance: .
j_gene: TRBJ2-1
len: 15
d_gene: .
v_gene: TRBV13
CDR3nt: TGTGCCAGCAGCTTAACGGGACACCTCTACAATGAGCAGTTCTTC
CDR3aa: CASSLTGHLYNEQFF

abundance: .
j_gene: TRBJ2-3
len: 14
d_gene: TRBD2
v_gene: TRBV2
CDR3nt: TGTGCCAGTGGACTAGCGGGAGACTTGGATACGCAGTATTTT
CDR3aa: CASGLAGDLDTQYF

abundance: once
j_gene: TRBJ2-7
len: 14
d_gene: TRBD1
v_gene: TRBV7-9
CDR3nt: TGTGCCAGCAGCACGGGACAGCCTCTGAGCGAGCAGTACTTC
CDR3aa: CASSTGQPLSEQYF

abundance: .
j_gene: TRBJ1-6
len: 14
d_gene: .
v_gene: TRBV9
CDR3nt: TGTGCCAGCAGCCCAGACGGTCAGGGATGGGCCCTCCACTTT
CDR3aa: CASSPDGQGWALHF

abundance: .
j_gene: TRBJ2-7
len: 15
d_gene: TRBD2
v_gene: TRBV4-1
CDR3nt: TGCGCCAGCAGCCAATCATGGGGGGGAACCTACGAGCAGTACTTC
CDR3aa: CASSQSWGGTYEQYF

abundance: .
j_gene: TRBJ2-3
len: 13
d_gene: .
v_gene: TRBV28
CDR3nt: TGTGCCAGCAATACAGGACTATACGATACGCAGTATTTT
CDR3aa: CASNTGLYDTQYF

abundance: .
j_gene: TRBJ1-5
len: 15
d_gene: TRBD1
v_gene: TRBV19
CDR3nt: TGTGCCAGTTCCCTCGACAGGGGGCCGGGGCAGCCCCAGCATTTT
CDR3aa: CASSLDRGPGQPQHF

abundance: few
j_gene: TRBJ2-7
len: 13
d_gene: TRBD1
v_gene: TRBV10-3
CDR3nt: TGTGCCATCAGTGAACAGGGGGCTTACGAGCAGTACTTC
CDR3aa: CAISEQGAYEQYF

abundance: .
j_gene: TRBJ2-1
len: 14
d_gene: .
v_gene: TRBV9
CDR3nt: TGTGCCAGCAGCGTTCAGGGGACCGCCAATGAGCAGTTCTTC
CDR3aa: CASSVQGTANEQFF

abundance: .
j_gene: TRBJ2-7
len: 14
d_gene: .
v_gene: TRBV5-1
CDR3nt: TGCGCCAGCAGCTCGGGGGACAGAGGATACGAGCAGTACTTC
CDR3aa: CASSSGDRGYEQYF

abundance: .
j_gene: TRBJ2-7
len: 12
d_gene: .
v_gene: TRBV12-5
CDR3nt: TGTGCTAGTGGCTCGTCACGAGGGGAGCAGTACTTC
CDR3aa: CASGSSRGEQYF

abundance: .
j_gene: TRBJ2-1
len: 14
d_gene: .
v_gene: TRBV6-1
CDR3nt: TGTGCCAGCAGTGATTCGGGTCCCTACCATGAGCAGTTCTTC
CDR3aa: CASSDSGPYHEQFF